This T cell receptor beta chain was retrieved from a study of human T cells and chemical hapten exposure. Study details: An area of 2 cm by approximately 2.1 cm on upper inner arm skin received 2% DPC for sensitization. Mostly female, the patients presented with alopecia areata, totalis or universalis.

In its sample, this clonotype was seen a few times. As to time point: pre-sensitization, week 0. The treatment denotes: therapeutic diphenylcyclopropenone sensitization with weekly scalp DPC. It was unfractionated whole blood from which total RNA was extracted. The V gene's germline CDR1 is DFQATT and CDR2 SNEGSKA (reference sequence). V lost 1 base and J lost 7, with 14 bases in between. This CDR3 is 15 amino acids long. The library put unique molecular identifiers onto individual cDNA molecules. TCRdb re-analysed the RACE reads in MiXCR, keeping a single row per CDR3 protein. Found here are over 300,000 distinct CDR3 sequences, roughly 5% of them singletons; the top ten hold 2.6%.

The chain carries TRBV20-1 and TRBJ1-6; weak D call: TRBD1 (5 bases). The sequencing here drew on whole blood, taken in connection with sensitization to the hapten diphenylcyclopropenone (DPC). The receptor comes from a woman aged 45-65 years with alopecia areata. Some clones in this sample may be carry-over from other donors' samples. CDR3 DNA sequence: TGCAGTGCTAGAGGGTCCCAGGGTGGAAATTCACCCCTCCACTTT. It codes for CSARGSQGGNSPLHF.